Listed below are T cell receptor beta chains from one sample, sequenced in a study of T cell responses to AZD1222 COVID-19 vaccine. The protocol was immunoSEQ multiplex PCR, while the TCRdb copy is restricted to in-frame clones and leaves out a portion. The sample carries approximately 180,000 clones, roughly nine tenths recorded once. The specimen was peripheral blood, collected 28 days after the second dose of the MenACWY control vaccine. These receptor sequences come from an adult who received the MenACWY meningococcal vaccine as a control. Both conserved end residues are part of each CDR3. D genes are given only for firm matches. Clone size is shown for a subset of rows, as once, few, many or a class of expanded clone.

TRBV3-1/TRBV3-2	TRBJ2-7	-	-	TGTGCCAGCAGCCAGACGACAGATCTTCTCTACGAGCAGTACTTC	CASSQTTDLLYEQYF
TRBV27	TRBJ1-3	-	-	TGTGCCAGCAGTTTAAAGTTCCCCGCCGCCCCTGGAAACACCATATATTTT	CASSLKFPAAPGNTIYF
TRBV7-3	TRBJ1-6	-	-	TGTGCCAGCAGCTTAAATGGGCAGGGGACTTCACCCCTCCACTTT	CASSLNGQGTSPLHF
TRBV2	TRBJ1-5	TRBD1	few	TGTGCCAGCAGATGGACAGGGTCGAATCAGCCCCAGCATTTT	CASRWTGSNQPQHF
TRBV6-5	TRBJ1-6	-	-	TGTGCCAGCAGTCCCAACCGGTTCCCCAATTCACCCCTCCACTTT	CASSPNRFPNSPLHF
TRBV7-9	TRBJ1-3	-	-	TGTGCCAGCAGCTTAGTCGCTGGGGGTGACACCATATATTTT	CASSLVAGGDTIYF
TRBV30	TRBJ2-3	-	-	TGTGCCTGGAGCCGGGGTAGCACAGATACGCAGTATTTT	CAWSRGSTDTQYF
TRBV6-2/TRBV6-3	TRBJ2-3	-	-	TGTGCCAGCAGTTACATGGCTAGCGGCACAGATACGCAGTATTTT	CASSYMASGTDTQYF
TRBV30	TRBJ1-1	-	-	TGTGCCTGGAGTGGAGGGCCGAACACTGAAGCTTTCTTT	CAWSGGPNTEAFF
TRBV27	TRBJ1-2	TRBD1	-	TGTGCCAGCAGTCCCGGGACAGGGCTTGGCTACACCTTC	CASSPGTGLGYTF
TRBV7-9	TRBJ1-2	TRBD1	few	TGTGCCAGCAAACCGGGACAGGGGGCTGGCTACACCTTC	CASKPGQGAGYTF
TRBV11-1	TRBJ2-6	TRBD1	-	TGTGCCAGCAGCTCTACAGGGGCCGGGGCCAACGTCCTGACTTTC	CASSSTGAGANVLTF
TRBV19	TRBJ1-1	TRBD1	-	TGTGCCAGTAAACGGCAGGGGGGAGTGAACACTGAAGCTTTCTTT	CASKRQGGVNTEAFF
TRBV6-6	TRBJ1-2	TRBD1	-	TGTGCCAGCAGTCGAGGGACAGGGGTCCCCAACTATGGCTACACCTTC	CASSRGTGVPNYGYTF
TRBV24-1	TRBJ2-1	TRBD2	-	TGTGCCACCAGTGACGGACTAGCGCTTTACAATGAGCAGTTCTTC	CATSDGLALYNEQFF
TRBV7-3	TRBJ1-6	-	-	TGTGCCAGCAGCTCGACGGATTATAATTCACCCCTCCACTTT	CASSSTDYNSPLHF
TRBV7-7	TRBJ2-5	-	-	TGTGCTAGCAGCAGATACCTGGACAGCCCCCAAGAGACCCAGTACTTC	CASSRYLDSPQETQYF